The 10 T cell receptor beta chains below all came from one sample that was sequenced in a study of shared clonotypes between healthy human individuals. Assay: immunoSEQ multiplex PCR; the TCRdb copy retains only in-frame clones and omits some. Here the sample spans some 490,000 clones, roughly 80% being singletons. The sample comprised PBMCs. The receptors derive from a middle-aged woman in good health. Some clones in this sample may be carry-over from other donors' samples.

The rearrangement links TRBV29-1 to TRBJ2-3; D perhaps matches TRBD2 (7 bases). Germline V gives CDR1 SQVTM, CDR2 ANQGSEA. The CDR3 is 14 residues long. Trimming shortened V by 7 bases and J by 5 bases, and 19 bases separated the two germline ends. CDR3 in DNA: TGCAGCGCCGTTCTGGGTAGGGGGGGAGATACGCAGTATTTT. Translated: CSAVLGRGGDTQYF.

Notes on this clone: A read error is the likely source, as a far larger clone sits one nucleotide away. The CDR3 end shows no conserved phenylalanine or tryptophan, and so a read error is likely. Additional DNA sequences in this sample encode the identical CDR3. This chain links TRBV5-6 with TRBJ2-7; D uncertain. The CDR3 has 15 residues. The germline V gene encodes CDR1 SGHDT and CDR2 YYEEEE. Trimming shortened V by 0 bases and J by 3 bases, and 13 bases separated the two germline ends. The CDR3 region is CASSLAPSWVYEQYL. The DNA for the CDR3 is TGTGCCAGCAGCTTGGCGCCTAGTTGGGTCTACGAGCAGTACCTC.

A remark on this clone: A far larger clone lies a single base away; this is likely a read error. The V and J genes are TRBV29-1 and TRBJ2-1; TRBD2 aligns across 14 bases. This CDR3 has 17 amino acids. Germline V gene sequence: CDR1 SQVTM, CDR2 ANQGSEA. CDR3 loop: CSVELGGLAGVYNERFF. Here the CDR3 DNA reads TGCAGCGTTGAATTGGGGGGACTAGCGGGAGTCTACAATGAGCGGTTCTTC.

This chain connects TRBV30 to TRBJ1-2; no reliable D call. Deletions cut 0 bases from V and 8 bases from J, with 7 bases between. CDR1 is GTSNPN, CDR2 SVGIG, per germline (reference sequence). The CDR3 extends over 11 amino acids. This chain's CDR3 is CAWSVLSGYTF. The CDR3 DNA sequence: TGTGCCTGGAGTGTACTTAGCGGCTACACCTTC.

CDR3 residues: CASSLGQGGYGYTF. The CDR3 DNA reads as TGTGCCAGCAGCCTAGGACAGGGAGGTTATGGCTACACCTTC. The genes are TRBV2 and TRBJ1-2, with 8 positions matching TRBD1. Germline CDR1 reads SNHLY; CDR2 reads FYNNEI. Trimming removed 6 bases from V and 5 bases from J; junction bases left unmatched: 8. The CDR3 runs to 14 residues.

The chain uses TRBV4-1 and TRBJ1-4; 7 bases match TRBD1. Germline V lookup: CDR1 MGHRA, CDR2 YSYEKL. The CDR3 sequence is 16 residues long. The junction had 10 bases not matched to a gene; V was cut back by 3 bases and J by 6 bases. In nucleotides, the CDR3 is TGCGCCAGCAGCCAGATGGCCGGGACAGCGGATGAAAAACTGTTTTTT. Encoded protein: CASSQMAGTADEKLFF.

The chain uses TRBV27 and TRBJ1-5; D is possibly TRBD1 (6 bases). V was trimmed by 1 base and J by 6 bases, leaving 10 bases between them. CDR3 size: 14 residues. Germline-derived CDR1 and CDR2 are MNHEY and SMNVEV (reference sequence). DNA for the CDR3: TGTGCCAGCAGTTTATGGGCCAGGGGTCAGCCCCAGCATTTT. It translates to CASSLWARGQPQHF.

In the case of this clone: This likely stems from a read error, as it lies one base from a far larger clone. The genes are TRBV30 and TRBJ2-7, with TRBD2 matching over 9 bases. The CDR3 runs to 15 residues. Germline-derived CDR1 and CDR2 are GTSNPN and SVGIG (reference sequence). The CDR3 loop is CARSVRREGFYEQYF. In DNA, the CDR3 is TGTGCCCGGAGTGTACGGCGGGAGGGCTTCTACGAGCAGTACTTC.

A word on this clone: Other DNA sequences within the sample encode an identical CDR3. The V gene is TRBV19, the J gene TRBJ2-7; 10 nucleotides agree with TRBD2. This CDR3 has 15 amino acids. Germline loops: CDR1 LNHDA, CDR2 SQIVND (reference sequence). J gave up 1 base and V 1 base, and 1 base lay outside the gene matches. The CDR3 protein is CASSIASGRSYEQYF. CDR3 DNA sequence: TGTGCCAGTAGTATAGCTAGCGGGAGATCCTACGAGCAGTACTTC.

In its sample, this clone was seen a few times. The sample contains more than one DNA sequence encoding this CDR3. The genes are TRBV11-2 and TRBJ1-1; D gene unclear. This CDR3 is built from 13 residues. Germline assignment: CDR1 SGHAT and CDR2 FQNNGV. Trimming took off 5 bases at V and 1 base at J, with 8 bases between the two ends. The CDR3 spells CASSLSQNTEAFF. The DNA for the CDR3 is TGTGCCAGCAGCCTCTCACAGAACACTGAAGCTTTCTTT.